This T cell receptor (beta chain) is drawn from a study of cytomegalovirus exposure and HLA in healthy donors. Broader study findings: In a later analysis, V- and J-gene trimming of beta chains associated with a DCLRE1C missense variant, replicated independently.

Concerning this clone itself: Its specificity is not known.

Primers for the PCR totalled 60 Vbeta and 13 Jbeta. Produced via immunoSEQ multiplex PCR; TCRdb's table is partial and in-frame only. The repertoire holds under 90,000 clones, with 75% to 90% as singletons. V was trimmed by 5 bases and J by 2 bases, leaving 10 bases between them. This CDR3 is 14 amino acids long. The V gene's germline CDR1 is MDHEN and CDR2 SYDVKM. This receptor was taken from a young man in good health and CMV-seronegative. The sequencing input was PBMCs. The chain employs TRBV28 and TRBJ1-3; possible D gene TRBD1, 5 bases. CDR3 amino acids: CASSPPGTGNTIYF. In DNA form, the CDR3 reads TGTGCCAGCAGTCCCCCAGGGACTGGAAACACCATATATTTT.